The clone carrying this T cell receptor (beta chain) was picked up a small number of times. The target antigen is unknown. This CDR3 is 16 amino acids long. The junction had 5 bases not matched to a gene; V was cut back by 4 bases and J by 2 bases. From 5'RACE with constant-segment primers came TCR alpha and TCR beta cDNA libraries that carried sample barcodes and UMIs. MiXCR, run by TCRdb on the 5' RACE reads, gives a single entry per CDR3 protein. Among fewer than 600,000 distinct CDR3 sequences listed, about 20% were seen once. The sample is drawn from a study of T-cell memory formation after mild COVID-19. General study results and limits: Clones which contracted sat mainly in CM and EM if CD4+, and in EMRA if CD8+.

The V gene is TRBV12-3 or TRBV12-4, the J gene TRBJ2-3; 11 positions agree with TRBD2. Sequences were obtained from PBMCs or a T cell subset sorted from them (not recorded which). The sequence was obtained from an adult woman who had mild COVID-19 (a few samples of this study predate the infection). Cell type and time point are not known. The CDR3 DNA sequence: TGTGCCAGCAGTTCCCTAGCGGGGGGCCCCACAGATACGCAGTATTTT. Translation gives CASSSLAGGPTDTQYF.